The following is a T cell receptor (beta chain) sequence with its context. Its matching antigen is unknown. The data derive from a study of T cell responses to AZD1222 COVID-19 vaccine. J gave up 5 bases and V 3 bases, and 10 bases lay outside the gene matches. Germline loops: CDR1 MDHEN, CDR2 SYDVKM. This CDR3 comprises 16 residues. Study observations and caveats: Sampling captured repertoires only after the peak T cell response.

The data were produced by immunoSEQ multiplex PCR, yet TCRdb's version contains in-frame clones alone and is incomplete. The data show some 110,000 clones, around 85% seen once. This clonotype was obtained from an adult in good health. Here the sequenced sample was peripheral blood, taken on day 0 of MenACWY control vaccination. The rearrangement uses TRBV28 and TRBJ1-5, with 7 bases that match TRBD1. CDR3 sequence (DNA): TGTGCCAGCAGTTTCCCCGGGACAGTACGCGATCAGCCCCAGCATTTT. It specifies CASSFPGTVRDQPQHF.